A single T cell receptor (beta chain) is shown here with its context. The V gene lost 1 base and the J gene lost 6 bases, with 2 bases spanning the gap. The CDR3 spans 12 residues. CDR1 is KGHDR and CDR2 is SFDVKD in the germline V gene. Enrolled during active infection, Seattle patients were then followed longitudinally. These data belong to a study of blood T cell repertoires in COVID-19. Assay used: immunoSEQ multiplex PCR; TCRdb lists only in-frame clones, some missing. This table holds approximately 330,000 clones, approximately 88% found once. The gene calls are TRBV24-1 and TRBJ2-2; D remains ambiguous. This sequence was found in a man aged 25 to 45 with COVID-19, enrolled during active disease. The sample taken for sequencing was peripheral blood. The CDR3 reads CATSDFAGELFF. The CDR3 bases are TGTGCCACCAGTGATTTCGCCGGGGAGCTGTTTTTT.